This T cell receptor beta chain was recorded in a study of beta chain features in type 1 diabetes. About the study: Age, gender and cell yields were alike across patients and healthy donors. Summed over all samples, the examined sorted cells came to roughly 110 million. Study observations and caveats: A potential influence of HLA type upon TCRB rearrangement remained unresolved herein. TCRB CDR3s were moderately but significantly shorter in Type 1 diabetes patients in all four CD4+ subsets. When VDJ junctions were examined, type 1 diabetes patients showed fewer insertions and more deletions.

This clone has just a few counts. The antigen is not known. The CDR3 is made up of 13 amino acids. CDR1 is KGHSH, CDR2 LQKENI, per germline. Germline trimming cut 3 bases from V and 5 bases from J; bases unmatched to any gene: 1. Reverse transcribing all isolated RNA meant expressed TCRB transcripts were sequenced. The protocol was immunoSEQ multiplex PCR, while the TCRdb copy is restricted to in-frame clones and leaves out a portion. This sample has hundreds of thousands of clones, with roughly an eighth found just once. This chain connects TRBV18 to TRBJ2-1; 7 bases line up with TRBD1. Sequencing input: naive CD4+ T cells from blood. The receptor's source is a man in his late teens or twenties with type 1 diabetes. The CDR3 nucleotides are TGTGCCAGCTCACCGGACAGGCACAATGAGCAGTTCTTC. This sequence encodes CASSPDRHNEQFF.